These T cell receptor beta chains were read from a single sample in a study of OX40 agonist ivuxolimab in advanced cancers. Assay used: immunoSEQ multiplex PCR; TCRdb lists only in-frame clones, some missing. The table shows 40,000 to 50,000 clones, with 75% to 90% occurring only once. This specimen consisted of CD4+ or CD8+ T cells sorted from blood, obtained in a trial of the OX40 agonist ivuxolimab. The receptors here all came from an adult with an advanced solid tumor such as melanoma, head and neck, liver or kidney cancer. Each CDR3 is given with its conserved first and last residue. The D gene is left open where the match is weak. Part of the rows lack a size; the others show once, few, many or a class for expanded clones.

abundance | d_gene | j_gene | v_gene | CDR3nt | CDR3aa
NA | NA | TRBJ2-7 | TRBV5-1 | TGCGCCAGCAGCTTGTGGGGTAACGAGCAGTACTTC | CASSLWGNEQYF
NA | TRBD2 | TRBJ2-1 | TRBV18 | TGTGCCAGCTCACCAGGGGGTAGGCTAGCGGCCTACAATGAGCAGTTCTTC | CASSPGGRLAAYNEQFF
NA | TRBD1 | TRBJ1-2 | TRBV27 | TGTGCCAGCAGTTTATCGAAGGGGGCCCACTATGGCTACACCTTC | CASSLSKGAHYGYTF
NA | NA | TRBJ2-7 | TRBV11-2 | TGTGCCAGCAGCTCACCCCGAAGGGACAAGAAAGGGGAGCAGTACTTC | CASSSPRRDKKGEQYF
NA | TRBD2 | TRBJ2-1 | TRBV28 | TGTGCCAGCAGTCCCGCGGGAGAAGGGAATGAGCAGTTCTTC | CASSPAGEGNEQFF
NA | TRBD2 | TRBJ2-7 | TRBV13 | TGTGCCAGCAGCTTAATAGCGGGAGGGAACCACGAGCAGTACTTC | CASSLIAGGNHEQYF
NA | NA | TRBJ1-1 | TRBV2 | TGTGCCAGCAGGGGGACGTTGAACACTGAAGCTTTCTTT | CASRGTLNTEAFF
NA | NA | TRBJ1-2 | TRBV28 | TGTGCCAGCAGTCTTACAGTTAACTATGGCTACACCTTC | CASSLTVNYGYTF
NA | NA | TRBJ2-7 | TRBV5-4 | TGTGCCAGCAGCTCGACGGAGGAGCAGTACTTC | CASSSTEEQYF
NA | NA | TRBJ2-7 | TRBV13 | TGTGCCAGCACCGCCGGCGGGGTTTCCTACGAGCAGTACTTC | CASTAGGVSYEQYF
NA | NA | TRBJ2-2 | TRBV9 | TGTGCCAGCAGCGTAGAGGGGACATTAAACACCGGGGAGCTGTTTTTT | CASSVEGTLNTGELFF
NA | TRBD2 | TRBJ2-1 | TRBV19 | TGTGCCAGTAGCCCGGGACTAGCGGCCTACAATGAGCAGTTCTTC | CASSPGLAAYNEQFF
NA | TRBD1 | TRBJ1-2 | TRBV9 | TGTGCCAGCAGCACCCGACAGGGGATAGACAACTATGGCTACACCTTC | CASSTRQGIDNYGYTF
NA | NA | TRBJ1-4 | TRBV7-6 | TGTGCCAGCAGCTCCTGGACTGGAGATGAAAAACTGTTTTTT | CASSSWTGDEKLFF
once | NA | TRBJ2-7 | TRBV5-6 | TGTGCCAGCAGCTTGAAGCCCTACGAGCAGTACTTC | CASSLKPYEQYF
NA | TRBD2 | TRBJ2-1 | TRBV15 | TGTGCCACCAGCGGGGTAAGCGGGGGGGCAGTTGAGCAGTTCTTC | CATSGVSGGAVEQFF
NA | TRBD2 | TRBJ2-5 | TRBV4-2 | TGTGCCAGCAGCCAAGTAGCGGGGGACCAAGAGACCCAGTACTTC | CASSQVAGDQETQYF
NA | TRBD1 | TRBJ1-2 | TRBV28 | TGTGCCAGCAGTAACGACAGGGGGTGGCGGTTCTATGGCTACACCTTC | CASSNDRGWRFYGYTF
NA | NA | TRBJ2-1 | TRBV13 | TGTGCCAGCAGCGGTAGAAAGGAAGCGTTTTATGAGCAGTTCTTC | CASSGRKEAFYEQFF
NA | NA | TRBJ1-2 | TRBV2 | TGTGCCAGCAGGGGGGGGGCTGGCTACACCTTC | CASRGGAGYTF
NA | NA | TRBJ1-1 | TRBV7-9 | TGTGCCAGCAGCTTTGACAGGCGCCAAATGAACACTGAAGCTTTCTTT | CASSFDRRQMNTEAFF
NA | NA | TRBJ2-3 | TRBV5-1 | TGCGCCAGCAGCTTGGACGGGGCCCCCACAGATACGCAGTATTTT | CASSLDGAPTDTQYF
NA | NA | TRBJ1-2 | TRBV27 | TGTGCCAGCAGCCCCCCAGGGAAACTCTATGGCTACACCTTC | CASSPPGKLYGYTF
NA | NA | TRBJ2-7 | TRBV13 | TGTGCCAGCAGCTTATCGAGGGGTTGGGAGCAGTACTTC | CASSLSRGWEQYF
NA | NA | TRBJ2-7 | TRBV5-5 | TGTGCCAGCAGATATGCTACGAGCCTCTCCTACGAGCAGTACTTC | CASRYATSLSYEQYF
NA | TRBD2 | TRBJ2-1 | TRBV29-1 | TGCAGCGTTGGTCTAGCGGTAGGCAATGAGCAGTTCTTC | CSVGLAVGNEQFF
NA | TRBD1 | TRBJ2-3 | TRBV7-6 | TGTGCCAGCAGTCAAACAGGGGGCGTCACAGATACGCAGTATTTT | CASSQTGGVTDTQYF
NA | NA | TRBJ2-5 | TRBV30 | TGTGCCTGGAGTGTATTTCGACACATTTACCAAGAGACCCAGTACTTC | CAWSVFRHIYQETQYF
NA | NA | TRBJ2-1 | TRBV5-4 | TGTGCCAGCAGCTTGGATAAGGACAATGAGCAGTTCTTC | CASSLDKDNEQFF
NA | TRBD2 | TRBJ2-7 | TRBV29-1 | TGCAGCGTTGAAACTAGCGGGGAAGCCTACGAGCAGTACTTC | CSVETSGEAYEQYF
NA | TRBD2 | TRBJ2-1 | TRBV27 | TGTGCCAGCAGATCGGGGGGCAATGAGCAGTTCTTC | CASRSGGNEQFF
NA | NA | TRBJ2-2 | TRBV27 | TGTGCCAGCTCAGCGAACACCGGGGAGCTGTTTTTT | CASSANTGELFF
NA | NA | TRBJ1-1 | TRBV5-1 | TGCGCCAGCAGCTTGGAGTTTTTTCTAAACACTGAAGCTTTCTTT | CASSLEFFLNTEAFF